This TCR beta chain is from a study of shared clonotypes between healthy human individuals. Overall study results and limits: The represented genetic and exposure-history diversity was limited by the small number of donors. Non-shared clonotypes had lower generation probabilities than clonotypes shared by all four sorted-subset donors. Researchers found naive subsets generally carried larger estimated richness than memory subsets.

All participating donors were Caucasian adults from Nashville, Tennessee. Sequencing was performed with immunoSEQ multiplex PCR; in TCRdb, only in-frame clones are kept and a portion is missing. The sample contains 2 million to 2.5 million clones, 80% to 95% of which appear only once. Remarks on this clone: Its antigen remains unknown.

The sample comprised naive CD4+ T cells from PBMCs. Described subset: CD45RA+ positively selected. This clonotype was obtained from a man between 18 and 35 years old in good health. Some clones in this sample may be carry-over from other donors' samples.

The CDR3 loop reads CASSPFRTGGATQETQYF. CDR3 nucleotide sequence: TGTGCCAGCTCACCATTTCGGACAGGGGGCGCCACCCAAGAGACCCAGTACTTC. The chain combines TRBV18 with TRBJ2-5; TRBD1 matches 11 bases. The CDR3 totals 18 residues. V gave up 2 bases and J gave up 1 base; unmatched junction bases: 9. Per the germline V gene, CDR1 is KGHSH and CDR2 is LQKENI.